The rows below give T cell receptor beta chains drawn from one sample of a study of beta chain features in type 1 diabetes. The table came from immunoSEQ multiplex PCR; TCRdb's copy has only in-frame clones and leaves some out. The profile shows about 700,000 clones, around an eighth of them singletons. Material: naive CD4+ T cells from blood. These receptors originate from a man aged 18 to 30 with type 1 diabetes. The CDR3 runs from the conserved cysteine through the conserved F or W. The D gene is left open where the match is weak. The size of a clone is reported for some rows only, either as once, few or many, or as a class for expanded clones.

j_call d_call clone_size v_call cdr3_aa cdr3_nt
TRBJ2-3 - few TRBV4-1 CASSQDILSTDTQYF TGCGCCAGCAGCCAAGATATTCTGAGCACAGATACGCAGTATTTT
TRBJ2-5 - few TRBV27 CARGRAQETQYF TGTGCCAGGGGACGGGCACAAGAGACCCAGTACTTC
TRBJ1-4 TRBD1 once TRBV6-5 CASSYYRGSTNEKLFF TGTGCCAGCAGTTACTACAGGGGCTCAACTAATGAAAAACTGTTTTTT
TRBJ1-4 TRBD1 - TRBV25-1 CASSARQGAGEKLFF TGTGCCAGCAGTGCCCGACAGGGGGCGGGAGAAAAACTGTTTTTT
TRBJ2-2 TRBD1 - TRBV18 CASSGQANTGELFF TGTGCCAGCTCGGGACAGGCGAACACCGGGGAGCTGTTTTTT
TRBJ1-4 - - TRBV11-2 CASSAPQVYEKLFF TGTGCCAGCAGCGCTCCACAGGTCTATGAAAAACTGTTTTTT
TRBJ1-1 - - TRBV18 CASSPLDGNTEAFF TGTGCCAGCTCACCGCTGGACGGGAACACTGAAGCTTTCTTT
TRBJ2-1 - - TRBV7-7 CASSSGTSGYNEQFF TGTGCTAGCAGCTCCGGCACGAGTGGTTACAATGAGCAGTTCTTC
TRBJ2-7 - few TRBV4-1 CASSSRYTSLTYEQYF TGCGCCAGCAGCTCCCGATACACCAGCCTAACCTACGAGCAGTACTTC
TRBJ1-2 - few TRBV23-1 CASSPPLQDPYGYTF TGCGCCAGCAGTCCACCACTACAGGATCCCTATGGCTACACCTTC
TRBJ2-2 - few TRBV7-2 CASSPGGTNTGELFF TGTGCCAGCAGCCCAGGTGGCACCAACACCGGGGAGCTGTTTTTT
TRBJ1-3 - - TRBV10-3 CAISEGNTIYF TGTGCCATCAGCGAGGGAAACACCATATATTTT
TRBJ2-7 TRBD1 few TRBV27 CASNQQGAGYEQYF TGTGCCAGCAACCAACAGGGGGCTGGATACGAGCAGTACTTC
TRBJ1-1 - - TRBV7-2 CASLKRPGEAFF TGTGCCAGCTTAAAACGGCCCGGTGAAGCTTTCTTT
TRBJ1-4 - - TRBV29-1 CSVEDQAEAGEKLFF TGCAGCGTTGAAGATCAGGCCGAGGCGGGGGAAAAACTGTTTTTT
TRBJ2-1 - few TRBV28 CASSLVMAASYNEQFF TGTGCCAGCAGTTTAGTTATGGCGGCATCCTACAATGAGCAGTTCTTC
TRBJ1-1 - once TRBV9 CASSVEVNTEAFF TGTGCCAGCAGCGTGGAAGTGAACACTGAAGCTTTCTTT
TRBJ1-1 TRBD1 - TRBV18 CASSPLDRKNTEAFF TGTGCCAGCTCACCCTTGGACAGGAAGAACACTGAAGCTTTCTTT
TRBJ2-1 - - TRBV5-6 CASSLIPGGPNEQFF TGTGCCAGCAGCTTAATACCCGGTGGGCCTAATGAGCAGTTCTTC
TRBJ2-5 - - TRBV7-2 CASSLALAAETQYF TGTGCCAGCAGCTTAGCGCTAGCTGCAGAGACCCAGTACTTC
TRBJ2-3 - few TRBV7-2 CASSDYGTDTQYF TGTGCCAGCAGCGACTATGGGACAGATACGCAGTATTTT
TRBJ2-5 - few TRBV7-2 CASSETGWLETQYF TGTGCCAGCAGCGAGACGGGTTGGTTAGAGACCCAGTACTTC
TRBJ1-5 - few TRBV30 CAWRSPGSSNQPQHF TGTGCCTGGAGGTCCCCCGGGAGTAGCAATCAGCCCCAGCATTTT
TRBJ2-3 - few TRBV6-5 CASSYSQGDTQYF TGTGCCAGCAGTTACTCGCAGGGGGATACGCAGTATTTT
TRBJ2-3 - - TRBV7-8 CASSHGGLRGRTDTQYF TGTGCCAGCAGCCACGGGGGGCTGCGGGGGCGCACAGATACGCAGTATTTT
TRBJ2-3 - - TRBV7-2 CASSPSSATDTQYF TGTGCCAGCAGCCCCAGTAGTGCCACAGATACGCAGTATTTT
TRBJ1-4 - - TRBV5-6 CASSLVGNEKLFF TGTGCCAGCAGCTTGGTAGGAAATGAAAAACTGTTTTTT
TRBJ1-1 - few TRBV5-1 CASSLSGEVAFF TGCGCCAGCAGTCTTTCTGGGGAGGTAGCTTTCTTT
TRBJ2-4 TRBD2 few TRBV5-1 CASSLETSGAKNIQYF TGCGCCAGCAGCTTGGAGACTAGCGGAGCCAAAAACATTCAGTACTTC
TRBJ2-7 - once TRBV30 CAWGSRQGLDEQYF TGTGCCTGGGGAAGCAGGCAGGGGCTGGACGAGCAGTACTTC
TRBJ2-1 TRBD2 once TRBV6-1 CAYRSAGGGAYEQFF TGTGCCTACAGGAGTGCGGGGGGCGGTGCGTATGAGCAGTTCTTC
TRBJ2-3 - few TRBV7-2 CASSLRDTQYF TGTGCCAGCAGCTTGCGCGATACGCAGTATTTT
TRBJ2-7 - few TRBV6-5 CASSYSPQGYEQYF TGTGCCAGCAGTTACAGTCCTCAGGGCTACGAGCAGTACTTC
TRBJ1-3 - - TRBV30 CAWSVLLGPGNTIYF TGTGCCTGGAGTGTACTCTTGGGACCTGGAAACACCATATATTTT
TRBJ1-5 - - TRBV13 CASSQGPGRQPQHF TGTGCCAGCAGCCAGGGACCGGGGAGGCAGCCCCAGCATTTT
TRBJ1-1 - - TRBV30 CAWKPGTNTEAFF TGTGCCTGGAAGCCAGGGACGAACACTGAAGCTTTCTTT
TRBJ1-1 - - TRBV6-5 CASSYFLNTEAFF TGTGCCAGCAGTTACTTTTTGAACACTGAAGCTTTCTTT
TRBJ1-1 - few TRBV7-3 CASSQTMNTEAFF TGTGCCAGCAGCCAGACTATGAACACTGAAGCTTTCTTT
TRBJ1-2 - - TRBV30 CAWSRDTGYGYTF TGTGCCTGGAGTCGTGACACGGGGTATGGCTACACCTTC
TRBJ1-5 TRBD1 - TRBV19 CASTEGQNNQPQHF TGTGCCAGTACCGAGGGACAGAACAATCAGCCCCAGCATTTT
TRBJ2-3 - - TRBV5-1 CASRGLAGLDTQYF TGCGCCAGCCGGGGTTTGGCGGGGTTGGATACGCAGTATTTT
TRBJ1-1 - few TRBV29-1 CSVEHFVGTEAFF TGCAGCGTTGAGCATTTCGTAGGCACTGAAGCTTTCTTT
TRBJ2-5 - - TRBV5-1 CASSSDSFQETQYF TGCGCCAGCAGCTCGGACAGCTTCCAAGAGACCCAGTACTTC
TRBJ1-2 - few TRBV6-5 CASSSYGGYTF TGTGCCAGCAGTTCTTACGGTGGCTACACCTTC
TRBJ2-7 - - TRBV7-9 CASSPVVCGATEQYF TGTGCCAGCAGCCCGGTGGTGTGCGGAGCTACCGAGCAGTACTTC
TRBJ2-2 TRBD2 few TRBV7-2 CASSFGTMLTGELFF TGTGCCAGCAGCTTCGGGACTATGCTCACCGGGGAGCTGTTTTTT
TRBJ2-3 TRBD2 - TRBV5-4 CASSPGGGRRDTQYF TGTGCCAGCAGCCCCGGGGGGGGCCGTCGCGATACGCAGTATTTT
TRBJ1-3 - - TRBV6-5 CASRRQGTGNTIYF TGTGCCAGCAGGCGGCAGGGGACTGGAAACACCATATATTTT
TRBJ1-2 TRBD1 few TRBV6-1 CASSSGQWNLYGYTF TGTGCCAGCAGTTCGGGACAGTGGAACCTCTATGGCTACACCTTC
TRBJ1-1 - - TRBV7-8 CASSVTRGVTEAFF TGTGCCAGCAGCGTAACCAGGGGTGTCACTGAAGCTTTCTTT
TRBJ2-7 - few TRBV18 CASSDSSYEQYF TGTGCCAGCTCCGACAGCTCCTACGAGCAGTACTTC
TRBJ1-1 - few TRBV14 CASSQSGALTEAFF TGTGCCAGCAGCCAGTCTGGAGCGCTAACTGAAGCTTTCTTT
TRBJ2-1 TRBD2 few TRBV29-1 CSVRLAGGLEQFF TGCAGCGTTCGGCTAGCGGGGGGCCTTGAGCAGTTCTTC
TRBJ1-5 - - TRBV29-1 CSVAGINQPQHF TGCAGCGTTGCCGGCATCAATCAGCCCCAGCATTTT
TRBJ2-7 - - TRBV28 CASSLDLGEGGPYEQYF TGTGCCAGCAGTTTAGATTTGGGTGAGGGCGGCCCCTACGAGCAGTACTTC